One sample yielded the 32 T cell receptor beta chains listed below, sequenced in a study of blood T cell repertoires in COVID-19. Method: immunoSEQ multiplex PCR; TCRdb's copy keeps in-frame clones and lacks some. Of 95,000 to 150,000 clones listed, more than 80% are singletons. Sequencing used peripheral blood. The receptors were gathered from a man between 40 and 49 years old with acute or convalescent COVID-19.

J is TRBJ1-5 and V is TRBV2, with 8 bases matching TRBD1. The CDR3 runs 15 residues. V dropped 7 bases and J dropped 6; count of bases not matched to a gene: 11. CDR1 is SNHLY and CDR2 is FYNNEI in the germline V gene. The CDR3 DNA reads TGTGCCAGCAACGCAGGGGGCTATTATCGTCAGCCCCAGCATTTT. This sequence encodes CASNAGGYYRQPQHF.

This clone has a single count. V is TRBV5-6 and J is TRBJ1-3; possibly TRBD1 for D (6 bases). Germline assignment: CDR1 SGHDT and CDR2 YYEEEE. V lost 0 bases, J lost 0 bases, and 16 bases lay in between. The CDR3 length is 18 residues. The CDR3 nucleotides read TGTGCCAGCAGCTTGGTCCCTCGCGGACAGTACTCTGGAAACACCATATATTTT. This translates into CASSLVPRGQYSGNTIYF.

The chain uses TRBV5-5 and TRBJ1-5; TRBD1 aligns across 8 bases. CDR1 and CDR2 (germline): SGHKS, YYEKEE (reference sequence). This CDR3 is built from 15 residues. The ends lost 1 base at V and 4 bases at J; junction bases unmatched: 4. As DNA, the CDR3 is TGTGCCAGCAGCTTGTCCCAGGGGGCGAATCAGCCCCAGCATTTT. Protein: CASSLSQGANQPQHF.

This sequence joins TRBV12-5 and TRBJ1-2; 7 bases match TRBD1. V dropped 3 bases and J dropped 8; count of bases not matched to a gene: 9. The germline gives CDR1 LGHNT, CDR2 FRNRAP. The CDR3 runs to 14 residues. The CDR3 DNA follows: TGTGCTAGTGGTTTCCCTCAGGGGGTAAGGGGCTACACCTTC. The encoded protein is CASGFPQGVRGYTF.

This chain connects TRBV19 to TRBJ1-4; a possible D gene is TRBD1 (5 bases). The V gene's germline CDR1 is LNHDA and CDR2 SQIVND (reference sequence). This CDR3 has 14 residues. With 5 bases removed from V and 8 bases from J, the gap between germline ends came to 15 bases. CDR3 bases: TGTGCCAGTAGTGAAAAGGGGATACGGGAAAAACTGTTTTTT. Its protein is CASSEKGIREKLFF.

The chain is built from TRBV9 and TRBJ2-3; possible D gene TRBD2, 5 bases. The germline V and J ends were trimmed by 0 bases and 0 bases, with 8 bases remaining between them. This CDR3 has 15 residues. Germline V lookup: CDR1 SGDLS, CDR2 YYNGEE. The CDR3 spells CASSVGPSSTDTQYF. CDR3 nucleotides: TGTGCCAGCAGCGTAGGGCCTAGCAGCACAGATACGCAGTATTTT.

V usage is TRBV19 and J usage is TRBJ1-2, with 7 bases lining up with TRBD1. Germline assignment: CDR1 LNHDA and CDR2 SQIVND (reference sequence). The V and J ends lost 4 bases and 7 bases, in that order; junction bases with no gene match: 6. The length of the CDR3 is 13 residues. DNA for the CDR3: TGTGCCAGTAGTACGACAGGGCGGAGTGGCTACACCTTC. This encodes CASSTTGRSGYTF. Variable domain in full (rest from reference TRBV19 and TRBJ1-2): DGGITQSPKYLFRKEGQNVTLSCEQNLNHDAMYWYRQDPGQGLRLIYYSQIVNDFQKGDIAEGYSVSREKKESFPLTVTSAQKNPTAFYLCASSTTGRSGYTFGSGTRLTVV.

The V call is TRBV10-3, the J call TRBJ1-3, with TRBD1 as a possible D gene (6 bases). V dropped 8 bases and J dropped 0 bases, with 11 bases sitting between them. Germline CDR1 ENHRY, CDR2 SYGVKD. This CDR3 is built from 14 residues. As DNA, the CDR3 is TGTGCCATCCGACAGGAAAGCTCTGGAAACACCATATATTTT. It yields the protein CAIRQESSGNTIYF.

J is TRBJ2-3 and V is TRBV27; 9 bases match TRBD2. Germline V gene data show CDR1 as MNHEY and CDR2 as SMNVEV (reference sequence). Trimming took 5 bases from V and 5 from J; bases not matched to a gene: 11. The CDR3 has 16 amino acids. CDR3 DNA: TGTGCCAGCAGTCCCGGGACTAGCTTACCCGGAGATACGCAGTATTTT. This translates into CASSPGTSLPGDTQYF.

The rearrangement uses TRBV5-6 and TRBJ2-7, with D possibly being TRBD1 (5 bases). The CDR3 sequence is 13 residues long. Germline CDR1 SGHDT, CDR2 YYEEEE. With 3 bases removed from V and 3 bases from J, the gap between germline ends came to 10 bases. In DNA form, the CDR3 reads TGTGCCAGCAGCTCTGGACAAAACTACGAGCAGTACTTC. Translating it yields CASSSGQNYEQYF.

The chain is built from TRBV25-1 and TRBJ1-4; a possible D gene is TRBD1 (6 bases). The CDR3 length is 15 residues. V lost 3 bases to trimming and J lost 10 bases, with 18 bases between them. Germline V CDR1 and CDR2: MGHDK, SYGVNS. The CDR3 sequence is CASSESQGYRGKLFF. Here the CDR3 DNA reads TGTGCCAGCAGTGAGTCCCAGGGGTACAGAGGAAAACTGTTTTTT.

The chain links TRBV5-1 to TRBJ1-4; 7 bases agree with TRBD1. Germline CDR1 is SGHRS and CDR2 is YFSETQ. The CDR3 consists of 16 residues. J lost 2 bases, V lost 2 bases, and 6 bases had no gene match. The CDR3 coding sequence is TGCGCCAGCAGCTTCGAAGGGGGCCTTACTAATGAAAAACTGTTTTTT. It is translated as CASSFEGGLTNEKLFF.

V usage is TRBV7-9 and J usage is TRBJ1-2, with D hard to call. The CDR3 is made up of 12 amino acids. Trimming removed 5 bases from V and 3 bases from J, with 7 bases in between. The germline gives CDR1 SEHNR, CDR2 FQNEAQ (reference sequence). CDR3 nucleotides: TGTGCCAGCAGCCGTGACTACTATGGCTACACCTTC. Protein product: CASSRDYYGYTF.

V usage is TRBV5-1 and J usage is TRBJ2-5; the D gene is possibly TRBD2 (5 bases). The CDR3 consists of 14 residues. Germline V CDR1 and CDR2: SGHRS, YFSETQ. Trimming shortened V by 0 bases and J by 3 bases, and 9 bases separated the two germline ends. CDR3 loop: CASSLGQTKETQYF. As DNA, the CDR3 is TGCGCCAGCAGCTTGGGGCAGACTAAAGAGACCCAGTACTTC.

The V and J genes are TRBV6-2 or TRBV6-3 and TRBJ1-2, with D hard to call. Germline V lookup: CDR1 MNHEY, CDR2 SVGEGT. V was shortened by 0 bases and J by 1 base, with 12 bases between the two germline ends. The length of the CDR3 is 16 residues. DNA for the CDR3: TGTGCCAGCAGTTACTCAATTGGCACCCGTAACTATGGCTACACCTTC. Translating gives CASSYSIGTRNYGYTF.

The chain has TRBV14 and TRBJ2-1, with a weak D call TRBD2 (7 bases). V shed 0 bases and J shed 7 bases, with 19 bases lying between them. Germline values: CDR1 SGHDN, CDR2 FVKESK. The CDR3 sequence is 17 residues long. DNA for the CDR3: TGTGCCAGCAGCCAAGATCTCGCGGGGGCCCTTCGTAATGAGCAGTTCTTC. It codes for CASSQDLAGALRNEQFF.

Turning to this clone: At one end, the junction sequence differs from germline, possibly due to a read error. The V and J genes are TRBV7-3 and TRBJ1-1, with D perhaps TRBD1 (6 bases). The CDR3 spans 13 residues. CDR1 is SGHTA, CDR2 FQGTGA, per germline. Here the CDR3 DNA reads TGTGCCAGCAGCTTAGGTTGGCAGGGGATCAAGTCATTT. The encoded protein is CASSLGWQGIKSF.

In DNA form, the CDR3 reads TGTGCCAGCAGTTTGTCTCGCTACGAGCAGTACTTC. Translating it yields CASSLSRYEQYF. V gene TRBV12-3 or TRBV12-4 combines with J gene TRBJ2-7; D uncertain. CDR3 length equals 12 residues. The germline V and J ends were trimmed by 3 bases and 3 bases, with 6 bases remaining between them.

V is TRBV5-6 and J is TRBJ1-2; possible D gene TRBD1, 6 bases. The germline CDR1 and CDR2 sequences are SGHDT and YYEEEE. This CDR3 has 13 residues. Between the trimmed V and J ends, which lost 4 bases and 9 bases, there was a span of 16 bases. The CDR3 protein is CASSPLRGGSYTF. For the CDR3, the DNA is TGTGCCAGCAGCCCCCTAAGGGGGGGAAGCTACACCTTC.

The chain employs TRBV5-1 and TRBJ2-2, with D tentatively TRBD1 (6 bases). V lost 7 bases and J 0 bases, leaving 10 bases between the germline ends. The CDR3 length is 14 residues. Germline-derived CDR1 and CDR2 are SGHRS and YFSETQ. CDR3 DNA: TGCGCCAGCCGGGACACCGCGAACACCGGGGAGCTGTTTTTT. This encodes CASRDTANTGELFF. Looking up the rest from reference TRBV5-1 and TRBJ2-2 gives the full variable domain: KAGVTQTPRYLIKTRGQQVTLSCSPISGHRSVSWYQQTPGQGLQFLFEYFSETQRNKGNFPGRFSGRQFSNSRSEMNVSTLELGDSALYLCASRDTANTGELFFGEGSRLTVL.

The V and J genes are TRBV18 and TRBJ2-1, with D possibly being TRBD1 (6 bases). Trimming stripped 5 bases from V and 4 bases from J, with 9 bases between. The length of the CDR3 is 13 residues. The germline CDR1 and CDR2 sequences are KGHSH and LQKENI. CDR3 nucleotides: TGTGCCAGCTCATCCGACAGGTACAATGAGCAGTTCTTC. The encoded protein is CASSSDRYNEQFF. The full variable domain, with the rest looked up from reference TRBV18 and TRBJ2-1, is NAGVMQNPRHLVRRRGQEARLRCSPMKGHSHVYWYRQLPEEGLKFMVYLQKENIIDESGMPKERFSAEFPKEGPSILRIQQVVRGDSAAYFCASSSDRYNEQFFGPGTRLTVL.

The rearrangement links TRBV7-3 to TRBJ2-1; no clear D gene. CDR3 length equals 13 residues. CDR1 and CDR2 from the germline V gene are SGHTA and FQGTGA. Trimming stripped 5 bases from V and 0 bases from J, with 5 bases between. The CDR3 coding sequence is TGTGCCAGCAGCCCGGGCTCCTACAATGAGCAGTTCTTC. It translates to CASSPGSYNEQFF.

This clone occurred once. The chain uses TRBV12-5 and TRBJ2-5; a weak D match, TRBD2 (5 bases). The CDR3 has 15 residues. Trimming left V 6 bases short and J 2 bases short, with 16 bases between. Germline values: CDR1 LGHNT, CDR2 FRNRAP. The CDR3 sequence: CASGPRGGPQETQYF. The CDR3 region has the DNA TGTGCTAGTGGACCCAGAGGCGGGCCTCAAGAGACCCAGTACTTC.

The rearrangement joins TRBV24-1 to TRBJ1-4, with a tentative D call TRBD1 (5 bases). The CDR3 is made up of 13 amino acids. Germline CDR1 reads KGHDR; CDR2 reads SFDVKD. Trimming removed 6 bases from V and 8 bases from J, with 12 bases in between. CDR3: CATSPGSNEKLFF. The CDR3 DNA reads as TGTGCCACCAGTCCAGGGTCGAACGAAAAACTGTTTTTT.

The rearrangement uses TRBV5-1 and TRBJ2-1, with no clear D. Deletions cut 4 bases from V and 2 bases from J, with 13 bases between. The CDR3 is made up of 15 amino acids. CDR1 SGHRS and CDR2 YFSETQ come from the germline V gene. Written as DNA, the CDR3 is TGCGCCAGCAGCCATGACAATTCCCCCTACAATGAGCAGTTCTTC. Its protein is CASSHDNSPYNEQFF.

This chain joins TRBV2 and TRBJ1-4, with 7 nucleotides matching TRBD1. CDR1 and CDR2 from the germline V gene are SNHLY and FYNNEI. CDR3 length: 15 residues. The J segment lost 4 bases and the V segment lost 8 bases, leaving 10 bases of the junction unmatched. CDR3 region: CASSSEGQFNEKLFF. CDR3 nucleotide sequence: TGTGCCAGCTCGAGTGAGGGACAGTTTAATGAAAAACTGTTTTTT.

The chain combines TRBV5-1 with TRBJ1-3; D is undetermined. Germline CDR1 SGHRS, CDR2 YFSETQ. CDR3 length: 16 amino acids. The ends were cut back, 1 base at V and 4 bases at J, with 15 bases in the middle. CDR3 sequence: CASSLYGGNLGNTIYF. As DNA, the CDR3 is TGCGCCAGCAGCTTGTATGGAGGGAACCTCGGAAACACCATATATTTT. Complete variable domain (other parts from reference TRBV5-1 and TRBJ1-3): KAGVTQTPRYLIKTRGQQVTLSCSPISGHRSVSWYQQTPGQGLQFLFEYFSETQRNKGNFPGRFSGRQFSNSRSEMNVSTLELGDSALYLCASSLYGGNLGNTIYFGEGSWLTVV.

This chain joins TRBV2 and TRBJ2-7, with 10 bases matching TRBD2. V trimming: 6 bases; J trimming: 3 bases; junction bases outside the gene matches: 5. The germline V gene encodes CDR1 SNHLY and CDR2 FYNNEI. The CDR3 has 14 residues. The DNA of the CDR3 is TGTGCCAGCAGATTTTCTAGCGGGGGCTACGAGCAGTACTTC. Protein product: CASRFSSGGYEQYF.

The J gene is TRBJ1-1, the V gene TRBV3-1 (or the pseudogene TRBV3-2); D call uncertain. The germline V gene has CDR1 LGHDT and CDR2 YNNKEL (reference sequence). The V end lost 1 base, the J end lost 0 bases, and 9 bases lay between the germline ends. The CDR3 runs 15 residues. CDR3 loop: CASSQGGELNTEAFF. In DNA form, the CDR3 reads TGTGCCAGCAGCCAAGGCGGGGAGTTGAACACTGAAGCTTTCTTT.

This clone was observed a handful of times. The rearrangement uses TRBV19 and TRBJ1-1, with D perhaps TRBD1 (6 bases). The germline V gene has CDR1 LNHDA and CDR2 SQIVND (reference sequence). The CDR3 covers 14 residues. Trimming pared 6 bases from V and 5 bases from J, leaving 16 bases between. CDR3 in DNA: TGTGCCAGTAGCCTCAGGGGACGTGCGACTGAAGCTTTCTTT. This encodes CASSLRGRATEAFF.

This clone was seen a single time. V and J are TRBV6-5 and TRBJ2-7, with 8 bases matching TRBD1. Per the germline V gene, CDR1 is MNHEY and CDR2 is SVGAGI. This CDR3 is 15 amino acids long. J gave up 3 bases and V 7 bases, and 11 bases lay outside the gene matches. CDR3 nucleotide sequence: TGTGCCAGCACTAATACGCAGGGGGCTTTCTACGAGCAGTACTTC. It yields the protein CASTNTQGAFYEQYF.

The J gene is TRBJ2-1, the V gene TRBV6-6; a weak D match, TRBD2 (5 bases). This CDR3 spans 15 amino acids. Trimming removed 6 bases from V and 1 base from J, with 13 bases in between. From germline, CDR1 is MNHNY and CDR2 SVGAGI (reference sequence). The chain's CDR3 is CASRPEALSYNEQFF. The CDR3, as DNA: TGTGCCAGCAGGCCGGAGGCCCTATCCTACAATGAGCAGTTCTTC.